These 15 T cell receptor beta chains were all obtained from the same sample, sequenced in a study of cytomegalovirus exposure and HLA in healthy donors. The PCR used 60 Vbeta and 13 Jbeta primers. The method was immunoSEQ multiplex PCR; TCRdb's version includes in-frame clones alone and lacks a portion of them. The sample comprises some 120,000 clones, approximately 81% of which are singletons, and 3% to 4% rests with the top ten. Sequences were obtained from PBMCs. These TCRs come from a woman aged 30 to 39 in good health and CMV-seronegative.

The rearrangement links TRBV27 to TRBJ2-7; 8 bases match TRBD1. The CDR3 is made up of 16 amino acids. Germline loops: CDR1 MNHEY, CDR2 SMNVEV (reference sequence). V shed 3 bases and J 7 bases; nucleotides not matched to a gene: 14. CDR3 in DNA: TGTGCCAGCAGTTTTGGCTTTCGGGCAGGGGGCGAAGAGCAGTACTTC. Its protein product is CASSFGFRAGGEEQYF.

This clone appeared a few times. The gene calls are TRBV9 and TRBJ2-5; 13 nucleotides align to TRBD2. The CDR3 spans 15 residues. The ends lost 3 bases at V and 8 bases at J; junction bases unmatched: 7. Germline-derived CDR1 and CDR2 are SGDLS and YYNGEE. In DNA form, the CDR3 reads TGTGCCAGCAGCGCCGGGACTAGCGGGATAGCCACCCAGTACTTC. It is translated as CASSAGTSGIATQYF. The full variable domain, completed using reference TRBV9 and TRBJ2-5, is DSGVTQTPKHLITATGQRVTLRCSPRSGDLSVYWYQQSLDQGLQFLIQYYNGEERAKGNILERFSAQQFPDLHSELNLSSLELGDSALYFCASSAGTSGIATQYFGPGTRLLVL.

The rearrangement links TRBV28 to TRBJ2-5; D gene unclear. This CDR3 region has 11 residues. Between the trimmed V and J ends, which lost 4 bases and 11 bases, there was a span of 11 bases. CDR1 and CDR2 (germline): MDHEN, SYDVKM. The CDR3 here is CASSSPPEQYF. The CDR3, as DNA: TGTGCCAGCAGTTCTCCACCGGAGCAGTACTTC. Based on the CDR3 plus reference TRBV28 and TRBJ2-5, the full variable domain is DVKVTQSSRYLVKRTGEKVFLECVQDMDHENMFWYRQDPGLGLRLIYFSYDVKMKEKGDIPEGYSVSREKKERFSLILESASTNQTSMYLCASSSPPEQYFGPGTRLLVL.

This chain connects TRBV4-2 to TRBJ1-5, with 8 nucleotides matching TRBD1. V was pared by 2 bases and J by 7 bases, with 1 base of the junction left unmatched. Germline lookup yields CDR1 LGHNA and CDR2 YNFKEQ. The CDR3 spans 13 residues. CDR3 sequence reads: CASSQRQGQPQHF. CDR3 sequence (DNA): TGTGCCAGCAGCCAACGACAGGGGCAGCCCCAGCATTTT.

The chain links TRBV11-2 to TRBJ2-2, with D perhaps TRBD1 (6 bases). CDR1 is SGHAT, CDR2 FQNNGV, per germline. The CDR3 consists of 12 residues. V lost 5 bases and J lost 7, with 8 bases in between. The CDR3 DNA sequence: TGTGCCAGCAGCCAGACAGGCGGGGAGCTGTTTTTT. This codes for CASSQTGGELFF.

V and J are TRBV10-3 and TRBJ2-3; 9 nucleotides align to TRBD2. This CDR3 contains 12 residues. Unmatched junction bases numbered 3, after V lost 10 bases and J lost 4 bases. Germline CDR1 reads ENHRY; CDR2 reads SYGVKD. CDR3 sequence (DNA): TGTGCCAGCGGGGGGGGCTCAGATACGCAGTATTTT. This sequence encodes CASGGGSDTQYF.

V is TRBV19 and J is TRBJ1-2; 9 bases are a match to TRBD1. V shed 4 bases, J shed 8 bases, and the junction held 17 bases outside the gene matches. CDR1 and CDR2 from the germline V gene are LNHDA and SQIVND (reference sequence). CDR3 length: 17 amino acids. CDR3 sequence (DNA): TGTGCCAGTAGTACCGTAATTACGCCCGGGGACAGGGTCGGCTACACCTTC. It is translated as CASSTVITPGDRVGYTF.

This CDR3 is CASSEGGTGGETQYF. The CDR3 bases are TGTGCCAGCAGTGAAGGGGGGACAGGGGGAGAGACCCAGTACTTC. V is TRBV2 and J is TRBJ2-5; 11 nucleotides line up with TRBD1. Germline trimming cut 1 base from V and 4 bases from J; bases unmatched to any gene: 2. CDR1 is SNHLY, CDR2 FYNNEI, per germline. The length of the CDR3 is 15 residues.

Turning to this clone: The same CDR3 also results from other DNA sequences found in this sample. The rearrangement joins TRBV5-1 to TRBJ2-1, with 10 positions matching TRBD2. Losses at the gene ends were 1 base for V and 4 bases for J; bases not matched to a gene: 5. The CDR3 totals 16 residues. The germline gives CDR1 SGHRS, CDR2 YFSETQ. CDR3 coding DNA: TGCGCCAGCAGCTTGTCTTGGACTAGCGGATACAATGAGCAGTTCTTC. It specifies CASSLSWTSGYNEQFF.

J is TRBJ1-6 and V is TRBV5-1, with TRBD1 as a possible D gene (6 bases). This CDR3 region has 15 residues. Germline CDR1 reads SGHRS; CDR2 reads YFSETQ. V was shortened by 0 bases and J by 9 bases, with 13 bases between the two germline ends. The CDR3 here is CASSLGGGAVSPLHF. The CDR3, as DNA: TGCGCCAGCAGCTTGGGCGGGGGCGCGGTTTCACCCCTCCACTTT.

This clone occurred a few times. V and J are TRBV19 and TRBJ1-6; 8 bases are a match to TRBD1. V trimming: 6 bases; J trimming: 10 bases; junction bases outside the gene matches: 8. The germline CDR1 and CDR2 sequences are LNHDA and SQIVND (reference sequence). This CDR3 is built from 14 residues. The CDR3 DNA reads as TGTGCCAGTAGCCAGACAGGGGCCTACTCACCCCTCCACTTT. It yields the protein CASSQTGAYSPLHF.

This clone was seen more than once but under ten times. The chain is built from TRBV5-1 and TRBJ1-2; no definite D call. The germline V gene encodes CDR1 SGHRS and CDR2 YFSETQ. The CDR3 extends over 12 amino acids. Trimming stripped 7 bases from V and 1 base from J, with 8 bases between. The CDR3 here is CASGQVNYGYTF. The CDR3, as DNA: TGCGCCAGCGGCCAGGTTAACTATGGCTACACCTTC. Full variable domain (remainder filled in from reference TRBV5-1 and TRBJ1-2): KAGVTQTPRYLIKTRGQQVTLSCSPISGHRSVSWYQQTPGQGLQFLFEYFSETQRNKGNFPGRFSGRQFSNSRSEMNVSTLELGDSALYLCASGQVNYGYTFGSGTRLTVV.

The chain joins TRBV25-1 to TRBJ1-5; no definite D call. CDR3 length equals 15 residues. Trimming removed 3 bases from V and 2 bases from J, with 11 bases in between. The germline CDR1 and CDR2 sequences are MGHDK and SYGVNS. CDR3 bases: TGTGCCAGCAGTGAGGAGGGTCGGGGCAATCAGCCCCAGCATTTT. It is translated as CASSEEGRGNQPQHF.

The sample holds a few counts of this clone. CDR3 bases: TGTGCCAGCAGCTTCGGACTAGCGGGAGGGAATACGCAGTATTTT. This encodes CASSFGLAGGNTQYF. This sequence joins TRBV5-5 and TRBJ2-3, with TRBD2 identical over 15 bases. CDR3 length: 15 residues. Germline V gene lookup returns CDR1 SGHKS and CDR2 YYEKEE (reference sequence). V lost 2 bases, J lost 7 bases, and 2 bases stayed unmatched.

This clone was seen only once. V is TRBV5-6 and J is TRBJ2-3; D is unresolved. Trimming removed 2 bases at V and 4 bases at J, with 5 bases between. The CDR3 has 12 amino acids. Germline values: CDR1 SGHDT, CDR2 YYEEEE. The CDR3 loop reads CASSFPADTQYF. DNA of the CDR3: TGTGCCAGCAGCTTCCCCGCAGATACGCAGTATTTT.